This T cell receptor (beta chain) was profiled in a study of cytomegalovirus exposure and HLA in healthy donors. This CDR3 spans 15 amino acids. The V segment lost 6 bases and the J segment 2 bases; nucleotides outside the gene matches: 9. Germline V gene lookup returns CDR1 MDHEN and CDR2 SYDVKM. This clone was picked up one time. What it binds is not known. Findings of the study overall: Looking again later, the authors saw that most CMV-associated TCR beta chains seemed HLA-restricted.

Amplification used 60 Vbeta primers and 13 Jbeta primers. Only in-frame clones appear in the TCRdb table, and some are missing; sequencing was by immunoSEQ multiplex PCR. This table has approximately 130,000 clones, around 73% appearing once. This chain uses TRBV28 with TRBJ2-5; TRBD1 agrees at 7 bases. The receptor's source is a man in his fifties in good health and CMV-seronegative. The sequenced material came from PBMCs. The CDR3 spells CASSRGGAGQETQYF. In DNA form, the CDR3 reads TGTGCCAGCAGCCGAGGGGGCGCAGGGCAAGAGACCCAGTACTTC.